This note documents a single TCR beta chain sequence. V shed 7 bases and J 1 base; nucleotides not matched to a gene: 9. The CDR3 runs to 16 residues. Germline assignment: CDR1 MNHNY and CDR2 SVGAGI (reference sequence). These data come from a study of blood T cell repertoires in COVID-19. About the research overall: The study drew acute and convalescent COVID-19 samples from the United States, Italy and Spain.

The assay was immunoSEQ multiplex PCR, and TCRdb's table has in-frame clones only and misses some. The sample has 350,000 or so clones; about 89% are singletons. Sequences were obtained from peripheral blood. V gene TRBV6-6 combines with J gene TRBJ2-4, with 8 bases lining up with TRBD2. The source is a woman aged 30 to 39 with COVID-19, enrolled during active disease. Here the CDR3 DNA reads TGTGCCAGCACCGTCGGGCGGGGGGTGGCCAAAAACATTCAGTACTTC. Translating it yields CASTVGRGVAKNIQYF.